This TCR beta chain comes out of a study of T cells in Graves' hyperthyroidism and ophthalmopathy. About the study: Sampling of peripheral blood happened at initial diagnosis, prior to any treatment. General study findings and limits: Most thyroid clonotypes expanded above 0.001 were also detected in blood.

At least ten counts were recorded for this clonotype. Its antigen remains unidentified. Amplification of TCR beta CDR3 regions was performed using RNA transcripts as template. HTBI primers were the set used in a first-round RT-PCR of the TCR CDR3. TCRdb independently ran MiXCR on the multiplex PCR reads; one entry per CDR3 protein. The sample carries under 350,000 distinct CDR3 sequences, approximately 13% recorded once. Ophthalmopathy cases scored 3 or more on the Clinical Activity Score and 4 or more on NOSPECS grade, with duration below 3 months. Looked up from germline, CDR1 is SNHLY and CDR2 is FYNNEI. The CDR3 length is 15 residues. The V end was cut by 4 bases, the J end by 0 bases, with 12 bases between.

This clonotype was sampled from a woman aged 40 to 49 with Graves' ophthalmopathy. Sequenced material: blood. V gene TRBV2 combines with J gene TRBJ1-1, with a weak D call TRBD1 (5 bases). DNA of the CDR3: TGTGCCAGCAGTGGGCAGGGAGGGGTGAACACTGAAGCTTTCTTT. Translation: CASSGQGGVNTEAFF.